This TCR beta chain was sequenced in a study of blood T cell repertoires in COVID-19. The CDR3 loop spans 15 amino acids. CDR1 MNHEY and CDR2 SMNVEV come from the germline V gene (reference sequence). Trimming took 4 bases from V and 0 from J, leaving 13 bases between them. Profiling relied on immunoSEQ multiplex PCR, and the TCRdb table lists in-frame clones only, not all of them. The sample carries 250,000 to 300,000 clones, roughly 84% recorded once. The genes are TRBV27 and TRBJ2-7; D possibly corresponds to TRBD1 (6 bases). Material: peripheral blood. This TCR came from a woman aged 18-29 years with acute or convalescent COVID-19. The CDR3 DNA sequence: TGTGCCAGCAGTTACCAAGGGGGTCTCTCCTACGAGCAGTACTTC. It yields the protein CASSYQGGLSYEQYF.